In this sample, the clone carrying this T cell receptor beta chain turned up many times. Antigen unknown. Germline-derived CDR1 and CDR2 are SEHNR and FQNEAQ (reference sequence). This CDR3 is 16 amino acids long. The germline V and J ends were trimmed by 0 bases and 0 bases, with 11 bases remaining between them. The record originates from a study of molecular identifiers for immune sequencing clone quantification. Study context: In replicates, RNA from about 20,000 or 100,000 naive CD8 cells was split five ways, four sequenced. General study findings and limits: The share of molecules held by clones above 20 RNA copies was over 97% in effector cells and under 1% in naive cells. Sharing of a barcode by identical TCR molecules could cause highly expanded clone sizes to be underestimated.

RNA fractions of 10%, 30% or 50% and 20,000 to 1,000,000 sorted cells were the source of naive CD8 libraries. One entry per CDR3 protein, called by TCRdb with MiXCR from the PCR reads. The table has about 54,000 distinct CDR3 sequences, about 25% seen once. The origin of this receptor is a human donor in good health. Some libraries in this study had Jurkat cell RNA spiked in. V is TRBV7-9 and J is TRBJ2-5; TRBD2 is a possible D gene (6 bases). Sequenced material: naive CD8+ T cells from blood, with Jurkat cell RNA spiked in. Subset denoted: FACS-sorted CD8+CD4-CCR7+CD45RA+ naive T cells. CDR3 DNA: TGTGCCAGCAGCTTAGCGCGGGGAGGTCACCAAGAGACCCAGTACTTC. It specifies CASSLARGGHQETQYF.